The present T cell receptor (beta chain) was sequenced within a study of blood T cell repertoires in COVID-19. Study-wide background: Sources were T cells, B-cell-depleted T cells, or PBMCs; the material itself was cDNA or gDNA.

Clones were read by immunoSEQ multiplex PCR, and TCRdb kept only the in-frame ones, dropping some. Here the sample spans about 200,000 clones, 85% to 90% being singletons. Sequenced material: peripheral blood. The sequence was collected from a woman aged 45-60 years with acute or convalescent COVID-19.

CDR3 in amino acids: CASSPGLDYEQYF. In DNA, the CDR3 is TGTGCCAGCTCACCAGGGCTGGACTACGAGCAGTACTTC. The gene calls are TRBV18 and TRBJ2-7; D is unclear. Trimming pared 2 bases from V and 3 bases from J, leaving 8 bases between. Germline CDR1 KGHSH, CDR2 LQKENI. The CDR3 runs to 13 residues.